This entry lists 26 T cell receptor beta chains sequenced from one sample in a study of radiation and T cells in renal cell carcinoma. Some clones are missing from TCRdb's copy, which holds only in-frame ones; the method was immunoSEQ multiplex PCR. The sample carries about 140,000 clones, around four fifths recorded once. Time point: baseline pretreatment blood. Described treatment: 15 Gy SBRT to primary tumor, nephrectomy 4 weeks later. Specimen: blood, collected from a patient whose treatment included radiotherapy and nephrectomy. These receptors were collected from a woman between 45 and 60 years old with renal cell carcinoma.

V usage is TRBV6-6 and J usage is TRBJ1-1; D possibly corresponds to TRBD1 (5 bases). V was trimmed by 7 bases and J by 7 bases, leaving 13 bases between them. CDR3 length equals 12 residues. Germline loops: CDR1 MNHNY, CDR2 SVGAGI (reference sequence). The CDR3 spells CASITWGGEAFF. CDR3 DNA: TGTGCCAGCATCACCTGGGGGGGTGAAGCTTTCTTT.

The chain has TRBV7-2 and TRBJ2-7; weak D call: TRBD2 (5 bases). The V end lost 5 bases, the J end lost 3 bases, and 8 bases lay between the germline ends. This CDR3 is built from 12 residues. Per germline, CDR1 SGHTA and CDR2 FQGNSA. The CDR3 loop is CASSPGGYEQYF. In DNA, the CDR3 is TGTGCCAGCAGCCCCGGAGGCTACGAGCAGTACTTC. The whole variable domain, remainder taken from reference TRBV7-2 and TRBJ2-7, is GAGVSQSPSNKVTEKGKDVELRCDPISGHTALYWYRQSLGQGLEFLIYFQGNSAPDKSGLPSDRFSAERTGGSVSTLTIQRTQQEDSAVYLCASSPGGYEQYFGPGTRLTVT.

V usage is TRBV6-6 and J usage is TRBJ2-5; tentative D call: TRBD2 (6 bases). Between the trimmed V and J ends, which lost 4 bases and 1 base, there was a span of 10 bases. CDR1 and CDR2 from the germline V gene are MNHNY and SVGAGI (reference sequence). The CDR3 loop spans 14 amino acids. In nucleotides, the CDR3 is TGTGCCAGCAGTTTTGGGGGGAGCCAAGAGACCCAGTACTTC. This gives the protein CASSFGGSQETQYF.

The V and J genes are TRBV4-3 and TRBJ2-7; no clear D gene. The CDR3 has 14 residues. V lost 0 bases, J lost 0 bases, and 6 bases lay in between. Germline CDR1 LGHNA, CDR2 YSLEER. DNA for the CDR3: TGCGCCAGCAGCCAAGATGGGTCCTCCTACGAGCAGTACTTC. It is translated as CASSQDGSSYEQYF.

The rearrangement joins TRBV6-6 to TRBJ1-1; D is perhaps TRBD1 (6 bases). This CDR3 is 14 amino acids long. Trimming cost V 5 bases and J 7 bases, with 17 bases left between them. From germline, CDR1 is MNHNY and CDR2 SVGAGI (reference sequence). The CDR3 is CASSENRGAGEAFF. Written as DNA, the CDR3 is TGTGCCAGCAGTGAGAATCGGGGGGCCGGTGAAGCTTTCTTT.

The chain is built from TRBV9 and TRBJ2-2; 14 bases line up with TRBD2. The CDR3 sequence is 15 residues long. The germline V gene encodes CDR1 SGDLS and CDR2 YYNGEE. The V and J ends lost 5 bases and 4 bases, in that order; junction bases with no gene match: 1. The chain's CDR3 is CASRGTSGSTGELFF. Written as DNA, the CDR3 is TGTGCCAGCAGGGGGACTAGCGGGAGCACCGGGGAGCTGTTTTTT.

This clone was seen a handful of times. The rearrangement joins TRBV7-2 to TRBJ1-6; TRBD1 aligns across 10 bases. CDR1 is SGHTA, CDR2 FQGNSA, per germline. There are 13 residues in the CDR3. The trim removed 10 bases at V and 9 bases at J, leaving 6 bases unmatched. This chain's CDR3 is CATMGTGVSPLHF. The CDR3 nucleotides read TGTGCCACCATGGGGACAGGGGTTTCACCCCTCCACTTT.

The V call is TRBV4-1, the J call TRBJ2-5; tentatively, D is TRBD2 (6 bases). Germline V gives CDR1 MGHRA, CDR2 YSYEKL. V was pared by 0 bases and J by 2 bases, with 22 bases between. This CDR3 comprises 19 residues. Here the CDR3 reads CASSQERVGGSSRQETQYF. The CDR3, as DNA: TGCGCCAGCAGCCAAGAAAGGGTTGGGGGGTCGAGTCGACAAGAGACCCAGTACTTC.

This chain joins TRBV15 and TRBJ2-5; 9 bases map to TRBD1. The germline V gene encodes CDR1 LNHNV and CDR2 YYDKDF (reference sequence). V lost 5 bases to trimming and J lost 4 bases; unmatched junction nucleotides: 2. The CDR3 loop spans 13 amino acids. The CDR3 nucleotides are TGTGCCACCAGCTGGGGACAGGGAGAGACCCAGTACTTC. This translates into CATSWGQGETQYF.

This clone has only a few counts. The V and J genes are TRBV2 and TRBJ2-4; D is ambiguous. The CDR3 runs 12 residues. V was cut by 7 bases and J by 4 bases, with 8 bases left in between. CDR1 SNHLY and CDR2 FYNNEI come from the germline V gene. For the CDR3, the DNA is TGTGCCAGCACGGGCAGAAAAAACATTCAGTACTTC. As protein: CASTGRKNIQYF. Together with reference TRBV2 and TRBJ2-4, the CDR3 gives the full variable domain: EPEVTQTPSHQVTQMGQEVILRCVPISNHLYFYWYRQILGQKVEFLVSFYNNEISEKSEIFDDQFSVERPDGSNFTLKIRSTKLEDSAMYFCASTGRKNIQYFGAGTRLSVL.

This chain uses TRBV14 with TRBJ2-5; 9 nucleotides align to TRBD2. This CDR3 spans 17 amino acids. Per the germline V gene, CDR1 is SGHDN and CDR2 is FVKESK. With V trimmed by 0 bases and J by 4 bases, 9 bases remained unmatched. Here the CDR3 DNA reads TGTGCCAGCAGCCAAGACACTCGCGGGGGGGCAAGAGAGACCCAGTACTTC. This encodes CASSQDTRGGARETQYF.

The V and J genes are TRBV27 and TRBJ1-1; the match to TRBD1 covers 7 bases. The V gene's germline CDR1 is MNHEY and CDR2 SMNVEV (reference sequence). After removal of 5 bases from V and 4 bases from J, the junction contained 10 bases not matched to a gene. This CDR3 is 15 amino acids long. The CDR3 reads CASSTLDRVGTEAFF. The CDR3 nucleotides read TGTGCCAGCAGTACCCTCGACAGGGTGGGCACTGAAGCTTTCTTT.

This chain uses TRBV19 with TRBJ2-7; D remains ambiguous. Germline CDR1 and CDR2: LNHDA and SQIVND (reference sequence). Between the trimmed V and J ends, which lost 4 bases and 2 bases, there was a span of 9 bases. The CDR3 loop spans 13 amino acids. The CDR3 DNA follows: TGTGCCAGTAGTACCGCACGGGCCTACGAGCAGTACTTC. This sequence encodes CASSTARAYEQYF.

This clone was recorded only once. V usage is TRBV5-1 and J usage is TRBJ1-2, with D uncertain. The CDR3 length is 16 residues. Germline loops: CDR1 SGHRS, CDR2 YFSETQ. V was trimmed by 2 bases and J by 2 bases, leaving 16 bases between them. Here the CDR3 reads CASSFHVEGRNYGYTF. CDR3 in DNA: TGCGCCAGCAGCTTTCACGTCGAGGGAAGAAACTATGGCTACACCTTC.

The V call is TRBV29-1, the J call TRBJ1-2; 8 bases align to TRBD1. The V segment lost 3 bases and the J segment 0 bases; nucleotides outside the gene matches: 6. The germline CDR1 and CDR2 sequences are SQVTM and ANQGSEA. The CDR3 covers 15 residues. CDR3 sequence reads: CSVDRGRIANYGYTF. The CDR3 DNA reads TGCAGCGTTGACAGGGGGCGAATAGCTAACTATGGCTACACCTTC.

This chain links TRBV6-1 with TRBJ1-5; 7 positions agree with TRBD1. This CDR3 comprises 16 residues. Per germline, CDR1 MNHNS and CDR2 SASEGT. The ends lost 0 bases at V and 2 bases at J; junction bases unmatched: 4. The CDR3 DNA is TGTGCCAGCAGTGAAGCCGAAGGACAGGGCAATCAGCCCCAGCATTTT. Its protein is CASSEAEGQGNQPQHF.

The chain links TRBV15 to TRBJ2-1, with a possible D match to TRBD2 (6 bases). Trimming stripped 5 bases from V and 8 bases from J, with 16 bases between. Germline V CDR1 and CDR2: LNHNV, YYDKDF (reference sequence). The CDR3 length is 14 residues. CDR3 coding DNA: TGTGCCACCAGCCCCCGACGTAGCGGCGATGAGCAGTTCTTC. It codes for CATSPRRSGDEQFF.

The V call is TRBV7-2, the J call TRBJ2-5; D is unresolved. The CDR3 length is 14 residues. Per germline, CDR1 SGHTA and CDR2 FQGNSA. Trimming took 1 base from V and 2 from J, leaving 8 bases between them. The CDR3 DNA reads as TGTGCCAGCAGCTTAGAGGCGGAACAAGAGACCCAGTACTTC. This encodes CASSLEAEQETQYF.

This clone was detected only a few times. The J gene is TRBJ1-2, the V gene TRBV5-8, with unresolved D. The germline V and J ends were trimmed by 0 bases and 4 bases, with 13 bases remaining between them. From germline, CDR1 is SGHTS and CDR2 YDEGEE. The CDR3 is 15 residues long. The CDR3 nucleotides read TGTGCCAGCAGCTTGGATGGGCGGCAGAGCTATGGCTACACCTTC. Translation gives CASSLDGRQSYGYTF.

The chain has TRBV6-1 and TRBJ1-2; no clear D gene. Trimming cost V 2 bases and J 3 bases, with 10 bases left between them. Germline values: CDR1 MNHNS, CDR2 SASEGT. This CDR3 is built from 14 residues. CDR3 sequence: CASSENGGDYGYTF. Here the CDR3 DNA reads TGTGCCAGCAGTGAAAACGGCGGCGACTATGGCTACACCTTC.

This clone was seen a few times. The chain uses TRBV10-3 and TRBJ1-2; D is perhaps TRBD1 (5 bases). The V gene's germline CDR1 is ENHRY and CDR2 SYGVKD. This CDR3 contains 14 residues. Between the trimmed V and J ends, which lost 0 bases and 9 bases, there was a span of 14 bases. In DNA form, the CDR3 reads TGTGCCATCAGTGAGTCGACTCAGGGCAGTAGCTACACCTTC. Its translation is CAISESTQGSSYTF.

The chain employs TRBV5-5 and TRBJ2-5; a weak D match, TRBD1 (6 bases). V shed 4 bases and J shed 4 bases, with 8 bases lying between them. The germline V gene encodes CDR1 SGHKS and CDR2 YYEKEE (reference sequence). This CDR3 is 12 amino acids long. The CDR3 loop is CASSHRVETQYF. The CDR3 nucleotides are TGTGCCAGCAGCCACAGGGTAGAGACCCAGTACTTC.

V usage is TRBV9 and J usage is TRBJ1-3; the D gene is possibly TRBD1 (5 bases). The CDR3 is made up of 17 amino acids. Per germline, CDR1 SGDLS and CDR2 YYNGEE. V lost 0 bases, J lost 2 bases, and 15 bases lay in between. CDR3 region: CASSVEVGLLPGNTIYF. The CDR3 DNA follows: TGTGCCAGCAGCGTAGAAGTGGGGCTACTCCCTGGAAACACCATATATTTT.

This clone showed up just a few times. The rearrangement joins TRBV4-2 to TRBJ2-2, with D perhaps TRBD2 (5 bases). V was cut by 1 base and J by 7 bases, with 10 bases left in between. This CDR3 region has 14 residues. Germline-derived CDR1 and CDR2 are LGHNA and YNFKEQ. CDR3 nucleotide sequence: TGTGCCAGCAGCCAAGCACAAGCGGACGGGGAGCTGTTTTTT. Amino acid sequence: CASSQAQADGELFF.

This chain joins TRBV15 and TRBJ1-3; maybe TRBD1 (5 bases). V lost 1 base, J lost 2 bases, and 15 bases lay in between. The germline CDR1 and CDR2 sequences are LNHNV and YYDKDF (reference sequence). This CDR3 comprises 17 residues. The CDR3 nucleotides are TGTGCCACCAGCAGAGGCCCCGGGACCGCGACTGGAAACACCATATATTTT. Protein product: CATSRGPGTATGNTIYF.

V is TRBV10-3 and J is TRBJ2-5, with 8 bases fitting TRBD2. CDR1 is ENHRY and CDR2 is SYGVKD in the germline V gene. The CDR3 has 14 residues. V lost 2 bases and J lost 7; bases outside the gene matches: 6. CDR3 coding DNA: TGTGCCATCAGTGAGGAGGCGGGGGGTCGGACCCAGTACTTC. Encoded protein: CAISEEAGGRTQYF.